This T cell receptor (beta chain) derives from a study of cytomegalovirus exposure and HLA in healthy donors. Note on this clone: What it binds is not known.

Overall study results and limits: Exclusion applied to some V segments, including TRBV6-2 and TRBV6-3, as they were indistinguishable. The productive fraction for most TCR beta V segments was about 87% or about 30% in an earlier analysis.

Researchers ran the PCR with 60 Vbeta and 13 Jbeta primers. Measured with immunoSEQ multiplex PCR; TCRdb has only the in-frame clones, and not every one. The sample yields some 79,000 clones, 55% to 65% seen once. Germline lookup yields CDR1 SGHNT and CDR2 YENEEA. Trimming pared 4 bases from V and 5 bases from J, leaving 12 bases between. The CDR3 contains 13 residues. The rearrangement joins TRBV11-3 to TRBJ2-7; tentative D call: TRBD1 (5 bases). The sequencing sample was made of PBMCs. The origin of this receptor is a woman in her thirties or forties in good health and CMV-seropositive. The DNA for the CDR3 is TGTGCCAGCAGCTGGAACCAGGGTAACGAGCAGTACTTC. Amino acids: CASSWNQGNEQYF.